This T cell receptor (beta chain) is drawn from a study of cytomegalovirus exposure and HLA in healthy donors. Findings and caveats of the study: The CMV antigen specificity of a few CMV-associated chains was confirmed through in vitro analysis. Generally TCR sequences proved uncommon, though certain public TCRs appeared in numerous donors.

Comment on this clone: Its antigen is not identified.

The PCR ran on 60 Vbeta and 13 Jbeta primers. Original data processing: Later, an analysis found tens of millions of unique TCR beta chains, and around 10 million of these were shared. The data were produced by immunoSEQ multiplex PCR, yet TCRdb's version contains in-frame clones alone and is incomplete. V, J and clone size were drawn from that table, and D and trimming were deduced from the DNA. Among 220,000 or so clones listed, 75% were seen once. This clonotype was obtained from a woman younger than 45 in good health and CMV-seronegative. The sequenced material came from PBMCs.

The CDR3: CASSQARTSGREGQFF. The CDR3 DNA reads TGTGCCAGCAGCCAAGCCCGGACTAGCGGGAGAGAGGGGCAGTTCTTC. J is TRBJ2-1 and V is TRBV5-4, with TRBD2 identical over 13 bases. The ends lost 4 bases at V and 12 bases at J; junction bases unmatched: 13. Germline lookup yields CDR1 SGHNT and CDR2 YYREEE (reference sequence). There are 16 residues in the CDR3.